What follows are 24 T cell receptor beta chains derived from one specimen sequenced in a study of T cells in Graves' hyperthyroidism and ophthalmopathy. Researchers amplified the TCR beta CDR3 regions from RNA transcripts. When the TCR CDR3 underwent first-round RT-PCR, the HTBI primer set was used. TCRdb processed the multiplex PCR reads anew with MiXCR; each CDR3 protein has one entry. The table has about 680,000 distinct CDR3 sequences, 30% to 40% seen once. Sequencing was carried out using blood. These receptors originate from a woman between 40 and 55 years old with Graves' hyperthyroidism.

This clonotype was detected only a few times. The CDR3 DNA reads as TGCGCCAGCACGATCGGGGGAGGGCAAACTAATGAAAAACTGTTTTTT. Translated: CASTIGGGQTNEKLFF. V is TRBV5-1 and J is TRBJ1-4, with TRBD1 as a possible D gene (5 bases). Trimming pared 6 bases from V and 1 base from J, leaving 16 bases between. Germline loops: CDR1 SGHRS, CDR2 YFSETQ. The CDR3 extends over 16 amino acids.

Concerning this clonotype: One junction end does not reproduce the germline sequence, and a read error may be involved. The chain is built from TRBV24-1 and TRBJ1-1; a weak D match, TRBD1 (6 bases). The CDR3 length is 16 residues. CDR1 is KGHDR and CDR2 is SFDVKD in the germline V gene. For the CDR3, the DNA is TGTGCCAGCAGTTTATCAGGGGCCCTTATCGACACTGAAGCTTTCTTT. Protein sequence: CASSLSGALIDTEAFF.

The table lists this clonotype with a count of one. The J gene is TRBJ2-6, the V gene TRBV5-1; D gene ambiguous. The CDR3 is 16 residues long. Germline-derived CDR1 and CDR2 are SGHRS and YFSETQ. V lost 3 bases to trimming and J lost 0 bases, with 10 bases between them. The CDR3 nucleotides read TGCGCCAGCAGCTACTGGCGGCACTCTGGGGCCAACGTCCTGACTTTC. Its protein product is CASSYWRHSGANVLTF. The full variable domain, in which reference TRBV5-1 and TRBJ2-6 provide the parts outside the CDR3, is KAGVTQTPRYLIKTRGQQVTLSCSPISGHRSVSWYQQTPGQGLQFLFEYFSETQRNKGNFPGRFSGRQFSNSRSEMNVSTLELGDSALYLCASSYWRHSGANVLTFGAGSRLTVL.

Ten or more counts support this clonotype. The chain is built from TRBV7-9 and TRBJ2-5; no clear D. The V and J ends lost 7 bases and 5 bases respectively, with 14 bases between them. Germline CDR1 is SEHNR and CDR2 is FQNEAQ (reference sequence). This CDR3 contains 13 residues. For the CDR3, the DNA is TGTGCCAGCATCGGCCATTACGAGGAGACCCAGTACTTC. Encoded protein: CASIGHYEETQYF.

The table lists this clonotype with a few counts. This chain links TRBV6-5 with TRBJ1-1; unclear D gene. The CDR3 is made up of 14 amino acids. V was trimmed by 2 bases and J by 6 bases, leaving 13 bases between them. Per the germline V gene, CDR1 is MNHEY and CDR2 is SVGAGI. The DNA of the CDR3 is TGTGCCAGCAGTTACACTCGCGTGGGAGCTGAAGCTTTCTTT. The encoded protein is CASSYTRVGAEAFF.

This clonotype was picked up many times. The V and J genes are TRBV20-1 and TRBJ2-5; the match to TRBD1 covers 8 bases. This CDR3 is 14 amino acids long. Losses at the gene ends were 1 base for V and 5 bases for J; bases not matched to a gene: 6. Germline V gene lookup returns CDR1 DFQATT and CDR2 SNEGSKA (reference sequence). CDR3 bases: TGCAGTGCTAGAGGTGACAGGGGTCGGGAGACCCAGTACTTC. Amino acids: CSARGDRGRETQYF.

This CDR3 is CASSQGGFQPQHF. CDR3 nucleotides: TGTGCCAGCAGCCAGGGAGGCTTTCAGCCCCAGCATTTT. This chain uses TRBV14 with TRBJ1-5; unclear D gene. Trimming removed 3 bases at V and 6 bases at J, with 9 bases between. Germline loops: CDR1 SGHDN, CDR2 FVKESK. The CDR3 is 13 residues long.

In this sample, this clonotype turned up a few times. The rearrangement joins TRBV20-1 to TRBJ1-4, with a possible D match to TRBD1 (5 bases). Between the trimmed V and J ends, which lost 3 bases and 12 bases, there was a span of 23 bases. From germline, CDR1 is DFQATT and CDR2 SNEGSKA (reference sequence). The CDR3 is made up of 15 amino acids. Written as DNA, the CDR3 is TGCAGTGCTAGTAGAGGAGGCGACGGGGCGGCGGAACTGTTTTTT. This sequence encodes CSASRGGDGAAELFF.

This clonotype occurred a few times. The chain combines TRBV6-5 with TRBJ2-5, with a tentative D call TRBD2 (5 bases). Trimming stripped 2 bases from V and 3 bases from J, with 10 bases between. The CDR3 is 14 amino acids. Germline V gene sequence: CDR1 MNHEY, CDR2 SVGAGI. The CDR3 DNA reads TGTGCCAGCAGTTACGTAGGAGGCGAAGAGACCCAGTACTTC. It translates to CASSYVGGEETQYF.

This clonotype was found a few times. This chain joins TRBV29-1 and TRBJ2-2; D is undetermined. V lost 3 bases and J lost 0, with 8 bases in between. CDR3 length: 14 amino acids. The germline CDR1 and CDR2 sequences are SQVTM and ANQGSEA. CDR3 region: CSVEAVANTGELFF. As DNA, the CDR3 is TGCAGCGTTGAGGCGGTAGCGAACACCGGGGAGCTGTTTTTT.

Worth noting for this clonotype: An end of the junction does not agree with germline; a read error may underlie this. This chain joins TRBV12-3 or TRBV12-4 and TRBJ1-1; D is ambiguous. There are 13 residues in the CDR3. CDR3 loop: CASSFASNTEALF. CDR3 bases: TGTGCCAGCAGTTTTGCGTCGAACACTGAAGCTCTCTTT.

This chain uses TRBV2 with TRBJ1-2; D gene ambiguous. Germline V CDR1 and CDR2: SNHLY, FYNNEI. Deletions cut 5 bases from V and 0 bases from J, with 16 bases between. The CDR3 runs to 16 residues. This CDR3 is CASSWMSHRANYGYTF. The CDR3 DNA sequence: TGTGCCAGCAGTTGGATGAGCCATAGGGCTAACTATGGCTACACCTTC.

With regard to this clonotype: This may come from a read error, since a much larger clone is one base off. The genes are TRBV7-9 and TRBJ2-7, with a tentative D call TRBD1 (5 bases). The J call may be incorrect, as the DNA end agrees better with TRBJ2-5. Germline lookup yields CDR1 SEHNR and CDR2 FQNEAQ (reference sequence). There are 16 residues in the CDR3. This chain's CDR3 is CASSLALPGPQETQYF. The CDR3 nucleotides read TGTGCCAGCAGCTTAGCGCTCCCAGGGCCTCAAGAGACCCAGTACTTC.

The V and J genes are TRBV6-5 and TRBJ1-2; tentatively, D is TRBD1 (6 bases). The V end lost 6 bases, the J end lost 8 bases, and 22 bases lay between the germline ends. Germline-derived CDR1 and CDR2 are MNHEY and SVGAGI. The CDR3 has 15 amino acids. CDR3 DNA: TGTGCCAGCAGCCATACGGAGGGGGGCGGATCCGGCTACACCTTC. This codes for CASSHTEGGGSGYTF.

In this sample, this clonotype turned up a few times. One junction end disagrees with the germline gene, perhaps due to a read error. V is TRBV7-2 and J is TRBJ1-1; D unresolved. Germline lookup yields CDR1 SGHTA and CDR2 FQGNSA. The CDR3 is 13 amino acids. Here the CDR3 DNA reads TGTGCCAGCAGCTTAGGTTTGAAGACTGAAGCTTTCTTT. Protein: CASSLGLKTEAFF. Full variable domain (outside the CDR3, taken from reference TRBV7-2 and TRBJ1-1): GAGVSQSPSNKVTEKGKDVELRCDPISGHTALYWYRQSLGQGLEFLIYFQGNSAPDKSGLPSDRFSAERTGGSVSTLTIQRTQQEDSAVYLCASSLGLKTEAFFGQGTRLTVV.

There are a few counts of this clonotype. The genes are TRBV18 and TRBJ2-7, with 9 bases matching TRBD1. The ends lost 7 bases at V and 4 bases at J; junction bases unmatched: 8. The CDR3 spans 14 residues. CDR1 KGHSH and CDR2 LQKENI come from the germline V gene. DNA of the CDR3: TGTGCCAGCTTGGCGGGACAGGGAACTTACGAGCAGTACTTC. Residues: CASLAGQGTYEQYF. The full variable domain, rest sourced from reference TRBV18 and TRBJ2-7, is NAGVMQNPRHLVRRRGQEARLRCSPMKGHSHVYWYRQLPEEGLKFMVYLQKENIIDESGMPKERFSAEFPKEGPSILRIQQVVRGDSAAYFCASLAGQGTYEQYFGPGTRLTVT.

V and J are TRBV29-1 and TRBJ2-5; either TRBD1 or TRBD2 may fit D (6 bases each). CDR3 length equals 12 residues. Germline CDR1 and CDR2: SQVTM and ANQGSEA. V dropped 8 bases and J dropped 5 bases, with 15 bases sitting between them. CDR3 residues: CSISGGSETQYF. DNA of the CDR3: TGCAGCATCTCCGGGGGCAGTGAGACCCAGTACTTC.

The V gene is TRBV10-3, the J gene TRBJ2-6; no firm D call. The CDR3 extends over 8 amino acids. Germline CDR1 and CDR2: ENHRY and SYGVKD. The CDR3 is CAASVLTF. Written as DNA, the CDR3 is TGTGCGGCATCAGTCCTGACTTTC.

This clonotype has a count of ten or more. V and J are TRBV29-1 and TRBJ1-1, with 7 bases identical to TRBD1. Germline V gene lookup returns CDR1 SQVTM and CDR2 ANQGSEA. Trimming removed 2 bases from V and 0 bases from J; junction bases left unmatched: 3. CDR3 length equals 14 residues. The CDR3 here is CSVENTGVNTEAFF. The CDR3, as DNA: TGCAGCGTTGAAAACACAGGGGTGAACACTGAAGCTTTCTTT.

This clonotype was detected ten times or more. This sequence joins TRBV7-9 and TRBJ1-1; 11 nucleotides match TRBD1. The germline gives CDR1 SEHNR, CDR2 FQNEAQ (reference sequence). Unmatched junction bases numbered 7, after V lost 5 bases and J lost 11 bases. CDR3 size: 13 residues. The CDR3 bases are TGTGCCAGCAGCCGCGGCGGGACAGGGGGTGCTTTCTTT. It specifies CASSRGGTGGAFF.

The V gene is TRBV6-1, the J gene TRBJ1-2; weak D call: TRBD1 (6 bases). Deletions cut 6 bases from V and 7 bases from J, with 21 bases between. CDR3 length equals 15 residues. Germline values: CDR1 MNHNS, CDR2 SASEGT. CDR3 protein: CASRGGGTGSPGYTF. DNA for the CDR3: TGTGCCAGCAGGGGGGGGGGAACAGGGAGTCCTGGCTACACCTTC.

Many counts were recorded for this clonotype. The rearrangement joins TRBV10-3 to TRBJ2-6, with 7 positions matching TRBD1. Trimming at V came to 8 bases and at J to 1 base, leaving 5 bases not matched to a gene. CDR1 is ENHRY, CDR2 SYGVKD, per germline. This CDR3 region has 15 residues. CDR3 sequence (DNA): TGTGCCATCTTACAGGGGATTTCTGGGGCCAACGTCCTGACTTTC. Residues: CAILQGISGANVLTF.

In its sample, this clonotype was seen many times. The rearrangement links TRBV29-1 to TRBJ2-7, with D possibly matching TRBD1 (7 bases). Deletions cut 7 bases from V and 1 base from J, with 14 bases between. The germline gives CDR1 SQVTM, CDR2 ANQGSEA. This CDR3 has 13 residues. The CDR3 DNA reads TGCAGCGCCCAATCAGGGGGGTCCTACGAGCAGTACTTC. Translated, it gives CSAQSGGSYEQYF.

This chain joins TRBV4-3 and TRBJ1-3; D possibly corresponds to TRBD1 (6 bases). This CDR3 has 18 amino acids. Trimming pared 0 bases from V and 2 bases from J, leaving 17 bases between. Germline CDR1 and CDR2: LGHNA and YSLEER. The CDR3 DNA sequence: TGCGCCAGCAGCCAAGAGGGGGTCTGGGGGGCTGCTGGAAACACCATATATTTT. This encodes CASSQEGVWGAAGNTIYF.